Included here is one T cell receptor (beta chain) sequence, with context. The antigen remains unidentified. This entry belongs to a study of T cell repertoires in cytomegalovirus infection. In the study overall: CMV epitopes in the study were HLA-C-restricted (recently identified) and HLA-B-restricted (well studied). Findings of the study overall: Cumulative frequency of public TCR beta families picked out carriers of CMV plus the relevant HLA.

TCRdb fed the reads into MiXCR, producing one record per CDR3 protein. Of around 800,000 distinct CDR3 sequences listed, around a third are singletons. The sequence came from a human donor in good health (CMV status not recorded). Some clones in this sample may be carry-over from other donors' samples. The sequencing here drew on cultured CD8+ T cells from PBMCs, taken from culture after CMV antigen stimulation.

In nucleotides, the CDR3 is TGTGCCAGCAGCGGTCTTGGGCCGACGATTGCCAACTATGGCTACACCTTC. This codes for CASSGLGPTIANYGYTF. The rearrangement links TRBV9 to TRBJ1-2; no clear D gene. The germline V gene encodes CDR1 SGDLS and CDR2 YYNGEE. The CDR3 extends over 17 amino acids. Trimming took off 3 bases at V and 2 bases at J, with 20 bases between the two ends.